This T cell receptor beta chain originates from a study of T cell responses to AZD1222 COVID-19 vaccine. Clones were read by immunoSEQ multiplex PCR, and TCRdb kept only the in-frame ones, dropping some. The sample shows 55,000 to 80,000 clones, 80% to 85% of them seen only once. This clone was counted between two and nine times. What it binds is not known. General study results and limits: Reports say nearly half of spike-specific TCRs go after unmutated variant regions. Females made up more of the donors, who were largely white British, and clonal diversity may have come out too low. None of the repertoires were sampled until the peak T cell response had passed.

CDR3 length equals 15 residues. Germline-derived CDR1 and CDR2 are MDHEN and SYDVKM. Losses at the gene ends were 7 bases for V and 6 bases for J; bases not matched to a gene: 12. The chain has TRBV28 and TRBJ1-2, with TRBD1 matching over 9 bases. The sample was peripheral blood, taken on day 0 of AZD1222 vaccination. This clonotype originated in an adult in good health. The CDR3 sequence: CASTVTLGQGNGYTF. The CDR3 nucleotides are TGTGCCAGCACCGTTACCCTGGGACAGGGAAATGGCTACACCTTC.